Presented here are 29 T cell receptor beta chains from one specimen sequenced in a study of T cell clonotyping in hematopoietic cell transplantation. Measured with immunoSEQ multiplex PCR; TCRdb has only the in-frame clones, and not every one. The sample consists of over 10,000 clones, about 80% of them appearing once. The material was PBMCs, obtained 100 days after allogeneic stem cell transplant. The source of these receptors is a female patient aged 40-49 years who had an allogeneic stem cell transplant from a related donor, so T cells may come from the graft donor. Some clones in this sample may be carry-over from other donors' samples.

The chain couples TRBV7-8 to TRBJ2-1; 7 bases fit TRBD2. CDR1 and CDR2 (germline): SGHVS, FQNEAQ. The CDR3 covers 15 residues. Trimming cost V 3 bases and J 6 bases; bases outside gene matches: 8. The CDR3 loop reads CASSLLGGSGNEQFF. The CDR3 DNA follows: TGTGCCAGCAGCTTGCTGGGCGGGAGTGGCAATGAGCAGTTCTTC.

The chain couples TRBV2 to TRBJ1-1; 9 bases line up with TRBD1. The V and J ends lost 4 bases and 2 bases, in that order; junction bases with no gene match: 5. Germline V lookup: CDR1 SNHLY, CDR2 FYNNEI. This CDR3 is built from 15 residues. The CDR3 nucleotides read TGTGCCAGCAGTGTACCGGGACAGGGAAACACTGAAGCTTTCTTT. Translation gives CASSVPGQGNTEAFF.

The chain is built from TRBV28 and TRBJ2-2, with TRBD2 matching over 10 bases. Germline loops: CDR1 MDHEN, CDR2 SYDVKM. Losses at the gene ends were 3 bases for V and 3 bases for J; bases not matched to a gene: 7. The CDR3 runs to 17 residues. Here the CDR3 DNA reads TGTGCCAGCAGTTTTGAGTTCCTAGCGGGAGACACCGGGGAGCTGTTTTTT. It is translated as CASSFEFLAGDTGELFF.

A single count supports this clone. This sequence joins TRBV5-6 and TRBJ2-1; D gene unclear. The CDR3 is made up of 16 amino acids. The germline V gene encodes CDR1 SGHDT and CDR2 YYEEEE. The V and J ends lost 0 bases and 3 bases respectively, with 13 bases between them. CDR3 in amino acids: CASSLGPLGSYNEQFF. The CDR3 DNA reads TGTGCCAGCAGCTTGGGCCCCCTGGGAAGCTACAATGAGCAGTTCTTC. The variable domain in full, with the rest retrieved from reference TRBV5-6 and TRBJ2-1, is DAGVTQSPTHLIKTRGQQVTLRCSPKSGHDTVSWYQQALGQGPQFIFQYYEEEERQRGNFPDRFSGHQFPNYSSELNVNALLLGDSALYLCASSLGPLGSYNEQFFGPGTRLTVL.

This clone turned up a few times. The V and J genes are TRBV7-9 and TRBJ2-3; no definite D call. Trimming stripped 2 bases from V and 2 bases from J, with 8 bases between. Germline CDR1 and CDR2: SEHNR and FQNEAQ (reference sequence). The CDR3 spans 14 residues. DNA of the CDR3: TGTGCCAGCAGCTTAACGGTCTACACAGATACGCAGTATTTT. Translated: CASSLTVYTDTQYF.

The chain couples TRBV10-3 to TRBJ2-7, with 7 bases aligning to TRBD1. The J segment lost 6 bases and the V segment lost 2 bases, leaving 7 bases of the junction unmatched. CDR1 is ENHRY, CDR2 SYGVKD, per germline. The CDR3 sequence is 14 residues long. The chain's CDR3 is CAISEGQVKREQYF. CDR3 nucleotide sequence: TGTGCCATCAGTGAGGGACAGGTGAAGCGCGAGCAGTACTTC.

The chain recombines TRBV27 with TRBJ1-2, with D perhaps TRBD1 (5 bases). CDR1 and CDR2 from the germline V gene are MNHEY and SMNVEV (reference sequence). The V gene lost 6 bases and the J gene lost 7 bases, with 9 bases spanning the gap. The CDR3 extends over 11 amino acids. CDR3 bases: TGTGCCAGCAGCCCAGGGTCTGGCTACACCTTC. As protein: CASSPGSGYTF.

This clone showed up just once. The V and J genes are TRBV19 and TRBJ1-2, with D possibly TRBD1 on 6 matching bases. V was cut by 4 bases and J by 0 bases, with 15 bases left in between. The CDR3 sequence is 16 residues long. Germline loops: CDR1 LNHDA, CDR2 SQIVND (reference sequence). DNA for the CDR3: TGTGCCAGTAGTACTCTGACAGGCCTAGCTAACTATGGCTACACCTTC. Encoded protein: CASSTLTGLANYGYTF.

This clone was seen only a few times. This chain uses TRBV2 with TRBJ2-7; D is perhaps TRBD1 (5 bases). The germline V and J ends were trimmed by 6 bases and 7 bases, with 10 bases remaining between them. CDR1 is SNHLY and CDR2 is FYNNEI in the germline V gene. This CDR3 has 11 residues. The CDR3, as DNA: TGTGCCAGCAGCCAGGACAATGAGCAGTACTTC. As protein: CASSQDNEQYF.

The rearrangement uses TRBV27 and TRBJ1-5, with D perhaps matching TRBD1 (6 bases). Germline CDR1 and CDR2: MNHEY and SMNVEV (reference sequence). The CDR3 is 16 amino acids. The V gene lost 1 base and the J gene lost 1 base, with 11 bases spanning the gap. The chain's CDR3 is CASSLLGGFSNQPQHF. The CDR3, as DNA: TGTGCCAGCAGTTTATTGGGGGGCTTCAGCAATCAGCCCCAGCATTTT.

This clone was observed a single time. The V call is TRBV9, the J call TRBJ2-7, with 11 bases lining up with TRBD2. The CDR3 is made up of 16 amino acids. J was trimmed by 1 base and V by 4 bases; bases with no gene match: 7. CDR1 and CDR2 from the germline V gene are SGDLS and YYNGEE. The CDR3 sequence is CASSLGLADGSYEQYF. CDR3 DNA: TGTGCCAGCAGCTTGGGACTAGCGGACGGATCCTACGAGCAGTACTTC.

The chain combines TRBV9 with TRBJ1-1; 8 nucleotides match TRBD1. V was clipped by 4 bases and J by 4 bases; unmatched bases: 9. Germline assignment: CDR1 SGDLS and CDR2 YYNGEE. The CDR3 sequence is 15 residues long. CDR3 protein: CASSPSGGGGTEAFF. The CDR3 DNA is TGTGCCAGCAGCCCCTCAGGGGGCGGTGGCACTGAAGCTTTCTTT.

The rearrangement links TRBV5-1 to TRBJ1-1; D call uncertain. The germline gives CDR1 SGHRS, CDR2 YFSETQ. Trimming left V 0 bases short and J 0 bases short, with 9 bases between. The CDR3 has 15 residues. CDR3 in DNA: TGCGCCAGCAGCTTGGTTACACTAATGAACACTGAAGCTTTCTTT. Translated, it gives CASSLVTLMNTEAFF.

This clone was observed once. The chain carries TRBV11-3 and TRBJ2-3; D uncertain. V was trimmed by 3 bases and J by 3 bases, leaving 7 bases between them. CDR3 length equals 13 residues. The V gene's germline CDR1 is SGHNT and CDR2 YENEEA. The CDR3 DNA reads TGTGCCAGCAGCTTTCATGGAACAGATACGCAGTATTTT. The encoded protein is CASSFHGTDTQYF.

The chain joins TRBV4-1 to TRBJ1-5; TRBD1 might be the D (6 bases). With 3 bases removed from V and 5 bases from J, the gap between germline ends came to 14 bases. CDR1 is MGHRA and CDR2 is YSYEKL in the germline V gene. The CDR3 consists of 15 residues. CDR3 DNA: TGCGCCAGCAGCCATCACCAAGGGGGAGATCAGCCCCAGCATTTT. This translates into CASSHHQGGDQPQHF.

This chain connects TRBV7-2 to TRBJ1-5, with TRBD1 as a possible D gene (6 bases). Germline CDR1 reads SGHTA; CDR2 reads FQGNSA. Trimming cost V 4 bases and J 1 base, with 14 bases left between them. This CDR3 has 16 amino acids. The CDR3, as DNA: TGTGCCAGCAGCTCCCAGGGGTGGGCGAGCAATCAGCCCCAGCATTTT. Translation gives CASSSQGWASNQPQHF.

This chain links TRBV2 with TRBJ1-5; 7 nucleotides align to TRBD1. Germline V gene lookup returns CDR1 SNHLY and CDR2 FYNNEI. V lost 6 bases, J lost 0 bases, and 8 bases stayed unmatched. The CDR3 extends over 16 amino acids. The CDR3 protein is CASRRQGLNSNQPQHF. The CDR3 DNA reads TGTGCCAGCAGAAGACAGGGCCTAAATAGCAATCAGCCCCAGCATTTT.

V gene TRBV6-5 combines with J gene TRBJ2-2; no clear D gene. This CDR3 has 13 residues. V lost 11 bases to trimming and J lost 5 bases, with 15 bases between them. Germline V gives CDR1 MNHEY, CDR2 SVGAGI. The CDR3 bases are TGTGCCCTTGTAGGTGTATTTACCGGGGAGCTGTTTTTT. This sequence encodes CALVGVFTGELFF.

V usage is TRBV2 and J usage is TRBJ1-2, with D perhaps matching TRBD1 (6 bases). Germline V gene sequence: CDR1 SNHLY, CDR2 FYNNEI. V gave up 8 bases and J gave up 4 bases, with 14 bases separating them. The CDR3 is 13 amino acids. The CDR3 spells CASLQGSRYGYTF. CDR3 bases: TGTGCCAGCTTACAGGGTTCGCGCTATGGCTACACCTTC.

This clone has only one observation. The chain is built from TRBV4-3 and TRBJ2-2, with TRBD1 matching over 8 bases. The trim removed 3 bases at V and 3 bases at J, leaving 3 bases unmatched. Germline CDR1 LGHNA, CDR2 YSLEER. The CDR3 totals 15 residues. CDR3 loop: CASSQTGAYTGELFF. CDR3 nucleotides: TGCGCCAGCAGCCAGACAGGGGCGTACACCGGGGAGCTGTTTTTT.

The V gene is TRBV5-6, the J gene TRBJ1-1; TRBD1 is a possible D gene (6 bases). Germline V gene data show CDR1 as SGHDT and CDR2 as YYEEEE. This CDR3 has 12 amino acids. The germline V and J ends were trimmed by 3 bases and 11 bases, with 14 bases remaining between them. CDR3 loop: CASSSQQGWAFF. The CDR3 DNA reads TGTGCCAGCAGCTCCCAACAGGGTTGGGCTTTCTTT. Filled out from reference TRBV5-6 and TRBJ1-1, the complete variable domain reads DAGVTQSPTHLIKTRGQQVTLRCSPKSGHDTVSWYQQALGQGPQFIFQYYEEEERQRGNFPDRFSGHQFPNYSSELNVNALLLGDSALYLCASSSQQGWAFFGQGTRLTVV.

DNA of the CDR3: TGTGCCAGTAGTTCCCGGATCAATCAGCCCCAGCATTTT. It translates to CASSSRINQPQHF. The J gene is TRBJ1-5, the V gene TRBV19; D gene unclear. V lost 5 bases and J lost 3, with 8 bases in between. Per the germline V gene, CDR1 is LNHDA and CDR2 is SQIVND (reference sequence). The CDR3 has 13 amino acids.

This clone was found a few times. The V call is TRBV2, the J call TRBJ2-7, with 7 nucleotides matching TRBD1. Germline-derived CDR1 and CDR2 are SNHLY and FYNNEI. V shed 6 bases, J shed 4 bases, and the junction held 9 bases outside the gene matches. CDR3 length: 14 residues. The DNA for the CDR3 is TGTGCCAGCAGGATACAGGGGTCAACTTACGAGCAGTACTTC. Translating gives CASRIQGSTYEQYF.

The chain employs TRBV30 and TRBJ1-3, with 7 nucleotides matching TRBD1. This CDR3 is built from 15 residues. Germline V gives CDR1 GTSNPN, CDR2 SVGIG (reference sequence). The V and J ends lost 0 bases and 3 bases, in that order; junction bases with no gene match: 5. CDR3 region: CAWSVEGGFGNTIYF. The CDR3 DNA reads TGTGCCTGGAGTGTAGAAGGGGGCTTTGGAAACACCATATATTTT.

The chain is built from TRBV14 and TRBJ2-7, with 7 positions matching TRBD2. Germline assignment: CDR1 SGHDN and CDR2 FVKESK. CDR3 length equals 15 residues. J lost 6 bases, V lost 1 base, and 9 bases had no gene match. Here the CDR3 DNA reads TGTGCCAGCAGCCAAGTGGTTGCGGGAGAACGCGAGCAGTACTTC. Translating it yields CASSQVVAGEREQYF.

This sequence joins TRBV27 and TRBJ2-3; D gene ambiguous. The length of the CDR3 is 14 residues. Trimming pared 0 bases from V and 6 bases from J, leaving 10 bases between. Germline V gives CDR1 MNHEY, CDR2 SMNVEV (reference sequence). CDR3 DNA: TGTGCCAGCAGTTTATCGCTAGTAGAGGATACGCAGTATTTT. Translating gives CASSLSLVEDTQYF.

The rearrangement joins TRBV19 to TRBJ1-5; D ambiguous. The CDR3 loop spans 13 amino acids. Germline CDR1 and CDR2: LNHDA and SQIVND (reference sequence). The V end lost 5 bases, the J end lost 6 bases, and 11 bases lay between the germline ends. For the CDR3, the DNA is TGTGCCAGTAGTTGGGATTGGGGTCAGCCCCAGCATTTT. This translates into CASSWDWGQPQHF.

V is TRBV6-5 and J is TRBJ1-1; D is unresolved. Trimming took off 4 bases at V and 1 base at J, with 13 bases between the two ends. This CDR3 is 15 amino acids long. CDR1 MNHEY and CDR2 SVGAGI come from the germline V gene. This CDR3 reads CASSSLGMANTEAFF. The CDR3 region has the DNA TGTGCCAGCAGTTCCCTCGGCATGGCGAACACTGAAGCTTTCTTT.

Turning to this clone: One end of the junction is discordant with germline, which a read error may explain. The V and J genes are TRBV5-6 and TRBJ1-6; D call uncertain. CDR3 length: 14 residues. CDR1 SGHDT and CDR2 YYEEEE come from the germline V gene. The CDR3 loop is CASSFGDYNSPLHF. Here the CDR3 DNA reads TGTGCCAGCAGCTTCGGAGACTATAATTCGCCCCTCCACTTT.